The next 29 T cell receptor beta chains were all read from a single sample in a study of cytomegalovirus exposure and HLA in healthy donors. This table comes from immunoSEQ multiplex PCR, and its TCRdb copy is limited to in-frame clones, with some not included. Among about 180,000 clones listed, around nine tenths were seen once. Sequencing was done on a sample of PBMCs. These receptors came from a man aged 18 to 30 in good health and CMV-seropositive.

The chain joins TRBV18 to TRBJ1-4; tentative D call: TRBD1 (5 bases). Trimming left V 3 bases short and J 5 bases short, with 13 bases between. The CDR3 has 15 amino acids. The germline V gene has CDR1 KGHSH and CDR2 LQKENI. Here the CDR3 reads CASSPQGAPNEKLFF. CDR3 nucleotide sequence: TGTGCCAGCTCACCTCAGGGCGCGCCGAATGAAAAACTGTTTTTT.

The V gene is TRBV2, the J gene TRBJ1-4; TRBD1 is a possible D gene (6 bases). Germline-derived CDR1 and CDR2 are SNHLY and FYNNEI. CDR3 length: 14 residues. Between the trimmed V and J ends, which lost 7 bases and 0 bases, there was a span of 9 bases. This CDR3 reads CASIRTATNEKLFF. The CDR3 DNA is TGTGCCAGCATTAGGACAGCAACTAATGAAAAACTGTTTTTT.

This sequence joins TRBV7-3 and TRBJ1-1; D call uncertain. The germline V gene has CDR1 SGHTA and CDR2 FQGTGA. Trimming pared 3 bases from V and 0 bases from J, leaving 8 bases between. The CDR3 contains 14 residues. CDR3 protein: CASSLNSLNTEAFF. Here the CDR3 DNA reads TGTGCCAGCAGCTTGAACAGCTTGAACACTGAAGCTTTCTTT.

The rearrangement links TRBV7-8 to TRBJ2-7, with a weak D call TRBD2 (6 bases). This CDR3 spans 14 amino acids. Germline CDR1 and CDR2: SGHVS and FQNEAQ. V was cut by 3 bases and J by 0 bases, with 9 bases left in between. The CDR3 DNA follows: TGTGCCAGCAGCTTTAGGGACTCCTCCTACGAGCAGTACTTC. Its protein is CASSFRDSSYEQYF. Combining the CDR3 with reference TRBV7-8 and TRBJ2-7 gives the whole variable domain GAGVSQSPRYKVAKRGQDVALRCDPISGHVSLFWYQQALGQGPEFLTYFQNEAQLDKSGLPSDRFFAERPEGSVSTLKIQRTQQEDSAVYLCASSFRDSSYEQYFGPGTRLTVT.

The chain uses TRBV7-2 and TRBJ2-7, with D perhaps matching TRBD1 (6 bases). The germline V and J ends were trimmed by 3 bases and 5 bases, with 11 bases remaining between them. The germline gives CDR1 SGHTA, CDR2 FQGNSA. There are 13 residues in the CDR3. In DNA form, the CDR3 reads TGTGCCAGCAGCTTTGGGACAAACAACGAGCAGTACTTC. It codes for CASSFGTNNEQYF.

This chain connects TRBV5-5 to TRBJ2-7, with D possibly being TRBD1 (6 bases). CDR1 and CDR2 from the germline V gene are SGHKS and YYEKEE (reference sequence). The length of the CDR3 is 14 residues. The V end lost 1 base, the J end lost 4 bases, and 12 bases lay between the germline ends. The CDR3 DNA sequence: TGTGCCAGCAGCTTGCTGGGGGCCGGGTACGAGCAGTACTTC. Amino acid sequence: CASSLLGAGYEQYF.

This chain joins TRBV27 and TRBJ2-2, with 8 bases that match TRBD2. The junction had 6 bases not matched to a gene; V was cut back by 7 bases and J by 5 bases. CDR1 MNHEY and CDR2 SMNVEV come from the germline V gene (reference sequence). CDR3 length: 14 residues. The CDR3 here is CASIAGGRTGELFF. The CDR3 bases are TGTGCCAGCATTGCGGGGGGAAGGACCGGGGAGCTGTTTTTT.

The chain uses TRBV27 and TRBJ2-7; TRBD2 matches 7 bases. This CDR3 is built from 13 residues. Per germline, CDR1 MNHEY and CDR2 SMNVEV (reference sequence). Trimming took 5 bases from V and 7 from J; bases not matched to a gene: 8. The CDR3 DNA is TGTGCCAGCAGTGAGCCTAGCGGCCTGGAGCAGTACTTC. As protein: CASSEPSGLEQYF.

This chain joins TRBV15 and TRBJ2-2; 11 bases map to TRBD2. Germline CDR1 LNHNV, CDR2 YYDKDF (reference sequence). With 0 bases clipped from V and 7 bases from J, the junction kept 1 base outside the gene matches. CDR3 size: 15 residues. The DNA of the CDR3 is TGTGCCACCAGCAGAGAGGGGACTAGCGGCGGGGAGCTGTTTTTT. Its translation: CATSREGTSGGELFF.

The rearrangement links TRBV28 to TRBJ1-5, with TRBD1 identical over 7 bases. The V gene end was trimmed by 6 bases and the J gene end by 0 bases; junction bases not matched to a gene: 17. This CDR3 contains 19 residues. CDR1 is MDHEN, CDR2 SYDVKM, per germline. The CDR3 is CASRPDGGGLLHSNQPQHF. CDR3 sequence (DNA): TGTGCCAGCAGACCCGATGGAGGGGGCTTACTTCATAGCAATCAGCCCCAGCATTTT.

The chain joins TRBV7-6 to TRBJ2-7, with TRBD1 matching 9 bases. With V trimmed by 5 bases and J by 4 bases, 6 bases remained unmatched. The CDR3 is 14 amino acids. The germline V gene has CDR1 SGHVS and CDR2 FNYEAQ. The CDR3 DNA sequence: TGTGCCAGCAGCCATGGACAGGGGTGGTACGAGCAGTACTTC. It yields the protein CASSHGQGWYEQYF.

The DNA for the CDR3 is TGTGCCAGCAAGCTAGCGGGGGGCTCCTACGAGCAGTACTTC. It encodes CASKLAGGSYEQYF. The rearrangement joins TRBV6-1 to TRBJ2-7, with 11 bases aligning to TRBD2. The CDR3 runs to 14 residues. Germline CDR1 MNHNS, CDR2 SASEGT. Unmatched junction bases numbered 2, after V lost 7 bases and J lost 0 bases.

This rearrangement joins TRBV28 to TRBJ2-7; TRBD1 might be the D (5 bases). This CDR3 is built from 13 residues. Germline CDR1 and CDR2: MDHEN and SYDVKM. Trimming shortened V by 3 bases and J by 3 bases, and 9 bases separated the two germline ends. The CDR3 here is CASSFLRDYEQYF. The DNA for the CDR3 is TGTGCCAGCAGTTTTCTCAGGGACTACGAGCAGTACTTC.

This clone was detected only once. In DNA, the CDR3 is TGTGCCAGCATAAAAACAGGGGGCAGGACTGAAGCTTTCTTT. Residues: CASIKTGGRTEAFF. This sequence joins TRBV2 and TRBJ1-1, with 9 positions matching TRBD1. Trimming cost V 7 bases and J 5 bases; bases outside gene matches: 8. This CDR3 comprises 14 residues. Germline loops: CDR1 SNHLY, CDR2 FYNNEI. The variable domain in full, completed from reference TRBV2 and TRBJ1-1, reads EPEVTQTPSHQVTQMGQEVILRCVPISNHLYFYWYRQILGQKVEFLVSFYNNEISEKSEIFDDQFSVERPDGSNFTLKIRSTKLEDSAMYFCASIKTGGRTEAFFGQGTRLTVV.

This chain joins TRBV7-3 and TRBJ2-1, with D perhaps TRBD2 (5 bases). The CDR3 runs 14 residues. Trimming stripped 5 bases from V and 8 bases from J, with 16 bases between. Germline V gene data show CDR1 as SGHTA and CDR2 as FQGTGA. The CDR3: CASSPEAPSDEQFF. CDR3 DNA sequence: TGTGCCAGCAGCCCGGAGGCTCCTTCGGATGAGCAGTTCTTC.

The chain has TRBV11-2 and TRBJ2-1; TRBD2 aligns across 10 bases. Germline CDR1 is SGHAT and CDR2 is FQNNGV. V dropped 6 bases and J dropped 4; count of bases not matched to a gene: 3. CDR3 length: 14 residues. The chain's CDR3 is CASSPSGSYNEQFF. CDR3 DNA sequence: TGTGCCAGCAGTCCTAGCGGGAGTTACAATGAGCAGTTCTTC.

The sample holds one count of this clone. The chain employs TRBV27 and TRBJ2-1, with D uncertain. The CDR3 is made up of 13 amino acids. Germline loops: CDR1 MNHEY, CDR2 SMNVEV (reference sequence). Trimming cost V 3 bases and J 6 bases, with 9 bases left between them. The CDR3 spells CASSFSISNEQFF. Written as DNA, the CDR3 is TGTGCCAGCAGTTTTTCCATTTCCAATGAGCAGTTCTTC.

The table lists this clone with a count of one. The V and J genes are TRBV7-9 and TRBJ1-1; 7 positions agree with TRBD1. The V segment lost 3 bases and the J segment 5 bases; nucleotides outside the gene matches: 6. Germline V gives CDR1 SEHNR, CDR2 FQNEAQ (reference sequence). The CDR3 totals 14 residues. CDR3 nucleotide sequence: TGTGCCAGCAGCTTGGGCAGGGGGGAGACTGAAGCTTTCTTT. Encoded protein: CASSLGRGETEAFF.

The chain is built from TRBV2 and TRBJ2-1, with 12 bases matching TRBD2. The V gene's germline CDR1 is SNHLY and CDR2 FYNNEI. There are 23 residues in the CDR3. The V and J ends lost 4 bases and 0 bases, in that order; junction bases with no gene match: 22. The CDR3 coding sequence is TGTGCCAGCAGTGCTTGGACAGGTAGTGGGACTAGCGGGCTCAGGCGCTCCTACAATGAGCAGTTCTTC. This sequence encodes CASSAWTGSGTSGLRRSYNEQFF.

V and J are TRBV27 and TRBJ2-3, with D possibly being TRBD1 (5 bases). V was shortened by 2 bases and J by 0 bases, with 9 bases between the two germline ends. There are 15 residues in the CDR3. Germline CDR1 reads MNHEY; CDR2 reads SMNVEV (reference sequence). CDR3: CASSLRGRSTDTQYF. The CDR3 nucleotides are TGTGCCAGCAGTTTAAGGGGTAGAAGCACAGATACGCAGTATTTT.

J is TRBJ1-5 and V is TRBV6-5, with D possibly matching TRBD1 (5 bases). CDR1 MNHEY and CDR2 SVGAGI come from the germline V gene. This CDR3 comprises 15 residues. V gave up 7 bases and J gave up 0 bases, with 13 bases separating them. The chain's CDR3 is CASIGLGVSNQPQHF. The CDR3 DNA reads TGTGCCAGCATAGGTTTAGGGGTTAGCAATCAGCCCCAGCATTTT.

As to this clone: At one boundary the junction diverges from the germline segment, which might be a read error. V gene TRBV2 combines with J gene TRBJ2-7; D is ambiguous. Per the germline V gene, CDR1 is SNHLY and CDR2 is FYNNEI. CDR3 length: 13 residues. CDR3 nucleotide sequence: TGTGCCAGCAGAGAAGGGCTCACCTACGAGCAGTACTTC. It encodes CASREGLTYEQYF.

The V gene is TRBV19, the J gene TRBJ2-7, with 7 bases matching TRBD2. The length of the CDR3 is 13 residues. V was clipped by 9 bases and J by 2 bases; unmatched bases: 7. Germline V gene sequence: CDR1 LNHDA, CDR2 SQIVND (reference sequence). The CDR3 sequence is CASGGTIPYEQYF. The DNA for the CDR3 is TGTGCCAGCGGGGGGACGATCCCCTACGAGCAGTACTTC.

This chain links TRBV2 with TRBJ2-3; 8 bases align to TRBD2. The CDR3 is 14 amino acids. V lost 6 bases to trimming and J lost 5 bases; unmatched junction nucleotides: 7. Germline V gene lookup returns CDR1 SNHLY and CDR2 FYNNEI. The CDR3 nucleotides read TGTGCCAGCAGGGGGACTAGTCCCGTAGATACGCAGTATTTT. Translated: CASRGTSPVDTQYF. The complete variable domain, with remaining parts taken from reference TRBV2 and TRBJ2-3, reads EPEVTQTPSHQVTQMGQEVILRCVPISNHLYFYWYRQILGQKVEFLVSFYNNEISEKSEIFDDQFSVERPDGSNFTLKIRSTKLEDSAMYFCASRGTSPVDTQYFGPGTRLTVL.

This clone was seen once. This sequence joins TRBV6-6 and TRBJ2-7, with TRBD1 matching over 7 bases. CDR3 length: 13 residues. V dropped 6 bases and J dropped 6; count of bases not matched to a gene: 8. Looked up from germline, CDR1 is MNHNY and CDR2 is SVGAGI (reference sequence). This chain's CDR3 is CASSPTGVSEQYF. In DNA form, the CDR3 reads TGTGCCAGCAGCCCTACAGGGGTCTCCGAGCAGTACTTC.

The chain carries TRBV9 and TRBJ2-5, with 9 bases identical to TRBD1. The trim removed 4 bases at V and 5 bases at J, leaving 9 bases unmatched. From germline, CDR1 is SGDLS and CDR2 YYNGEE. The CDR3 consists of 15 residues. Written as DNA, the CDR3 is TGTGCCAGCAGCCTCGGAACAGGGGGCGGGGAGACCCAGTACTTC. This encodes CASSLGTGGGETQYF.

The rearrangement links TRBV7-2 to TRBJ2-7, with TRBD1 matching 7 bases. Germline V gene data show CDR1 as SGHTA and CDR2 as FQGNSA. The CDR3 covers 14 residues. Trimming at V came to 4 bases and at J to 3 bases, leaving 6 bases not matched to a gene. The CDR3 sequence: CASSWGQLDYEQYF. Here the CDR3 DNA reads TGTGCCAGCAGCTGGGGACAGCTTGACTACGAGCAGTACTTC.

This sequence joins TRBV11-1 and TRBJ2-1; tentatively, D is TRBD1 (5 bases). The V end was cut by 5 bases, the J end by 5 bases, with 25 bases between. Looked up from germline, CDR1 is SGHAT and CDR2 is FQDESV (reference sequence). The CDR3 totals 18 residues. In DNA, the CDR3 is TGTGCCAGCAGCCGTACTGGAGCATTCATCAGGGCTAACAATGAGCAGTTCTTC. It is translated as CASSRTGAFIRANNEQFF.

The chain couples TRBV30 to TRBJ2-1; 7 positions match TRBD2. Germline V gives CDR1 GTSNPN, CDR2 SVGIG (reference sequence). This CDR3 comprises 12 residues. Losses at the gene ends were 3 bases for V and 6 bases for J; bases not matched to a gene: 2. The CDR3 region is CAWSGGSNEQFF. In DNA, the CDR3 is TGTGCCTGGAGCGGGGGGAGCAATGAGCAGTTCTTC.